Sequencing of this T cell receptor (beta chain) was carried out in a study of regulatory T cells in long-lasting Graves disease. Study summary: The term persistent Graves' disease signified upward of 5 years on antithyroid drugs with positive TSH receptor antibodies.

Libraries of TCR beta came from iRepertoire HTBI primers plus Arm-PCR of CDR3 regions. Original processing notes: Samples jointly harbored about 65 TRBV and approximately 15 TRBJ segments. One entry per CDR3 protein results from TCRdb running MiXCR on the multiplex PCR reads. The V and J calls and clone size are TCRdb's, not the authors'. The data hold a few hundred thousand distinct CDR3 sequences, with 23% observed a single time. This clonotype was counted at least ten times. Time point noted: persistent/refractory GD, antithyroid drugs over 5 years with positive TRAb. Extracted RNA from PBMCs served as the source of the TCR library. The patients included were those that came from an endocrinology department in Xi'an, China. This specimen consisted of peripheral blood mononuclear cells (PBMCs), obtained when the disease was refractory, from a patient treated with antithyroid drugs. The TCR originated in a middle-aged woman with Graves disease.

The CDR3 region is CASSYSAGKTYEQYF. In nucleotides, the CDR3 is TGTGCCAGCAGTTACTCAGCGGGAAAAACCTACGAGCAGTACTTC. The chain links TRBV6-5 to TRBJ2-7; TRBD2 aligns across 7 bases. The CDR3 is made up of 15 amino acids. Germline lookup yields CDR1 MNHEY and CDR2 SVGAGI. V lost 0 bases and J lost 2; bases outside the gene matches: 4.